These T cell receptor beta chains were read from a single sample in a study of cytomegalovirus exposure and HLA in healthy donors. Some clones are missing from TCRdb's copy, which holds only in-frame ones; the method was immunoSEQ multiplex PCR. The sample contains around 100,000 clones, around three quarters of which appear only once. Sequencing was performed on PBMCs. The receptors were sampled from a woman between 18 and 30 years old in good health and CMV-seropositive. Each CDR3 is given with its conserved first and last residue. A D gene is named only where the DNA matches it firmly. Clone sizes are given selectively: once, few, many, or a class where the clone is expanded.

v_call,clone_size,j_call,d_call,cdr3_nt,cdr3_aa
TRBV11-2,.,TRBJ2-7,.,TGTGCCAGCAGCTTGTCCGACAATTACGACCGATCCTACGAGCAGTACTTC,CASSLSDNYDRSYEQYF
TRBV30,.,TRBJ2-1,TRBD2,TGTGCCTGGAGTGTAACCGGGACTAGCGGAACCCAGCAGTTCTTC,CAWSVTGTSGTQQFF
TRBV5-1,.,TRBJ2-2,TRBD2,TGCGCCAGCAGCCCCCGCGGGGGGGCTAACACCGGGGAGCTGTTTTTT,CASSPRGGANTGELFF
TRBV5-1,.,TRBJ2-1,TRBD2,TGCGCCAGCAGTTCCGAGACTAGCGGGAGGGCCGCTGAGCAGTTCTTC,CASSSETSGRAAEQFF
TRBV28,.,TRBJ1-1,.,TGTGCCAGCAGTTTAGGAGCGAACACTGAAGCTTTCTTT,CASSLGANTEAFF
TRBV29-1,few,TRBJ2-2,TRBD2,TGCAGCGCAAATAGCGGGAGTGAGATCGGGGAGCTGTTTTTT,CSANSGSEIGELFF
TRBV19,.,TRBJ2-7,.,TGTGCCAGTAGTATAGCAGGGGTCGACGAGCAGTACTTC,CASSIAGVDEQYF
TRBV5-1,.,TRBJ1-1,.,TGCGCCAGCAGCTTGACGGGGAACACTGAAGCTTTCTTT,CASSLTGNTEAFF
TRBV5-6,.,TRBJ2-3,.,TGTGCCAGCAGCTTGGACAGGGTCTACACAGATACGCAGTATTTT,CASSLDRVYTDTQYF
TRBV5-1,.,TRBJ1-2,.,TGCGCCAGCAGCTTGGTCGGGGGGGGGAACTATGGCTACACCTTC,CASSLVGGGNYGYTF
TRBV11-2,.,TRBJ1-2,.,TGTGCCAGCAGCTTAGTTCAGGTGACCTTTTATGGCTACACCTTC,CASSLVQVTFYGYTF
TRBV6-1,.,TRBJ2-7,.,TGTGCCAGCAGCGTCGCGCACATGGGGAGCTACGAGCAGTACTTC,CASSVAHMGSYEQYF
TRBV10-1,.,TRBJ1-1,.,TGCGCCAGCAGTGGGCAGGGCTGGACTGAAGCTTTCTTT,CASSGQGWTEAFF
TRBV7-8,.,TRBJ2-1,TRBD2,TGTGCCAGCAGCTTTCTAGCGGCGAGCTCCTACAATGAGCAGTTCTTC,CASSFLAASSYNEQFF
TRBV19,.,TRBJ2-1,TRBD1,TGTGCCAGTAGTACACTAGGGACAGGGGGCCTAAATGAGCAGTTCTTC,CASSTLGTGGLNEQFF
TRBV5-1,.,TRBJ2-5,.,TGCGCCAGCAGCCCCGACAGTCCCTCTGAGACCCAGTACTTC,CASSPDSPSETQYF
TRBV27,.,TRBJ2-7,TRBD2,TGTGCCAGCAGTTTAATTAGCGGGAGCTCCTACGAGCAGTACTTC,CASSLISGSSYEQYF
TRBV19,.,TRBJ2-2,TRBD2,TGTGCCAGTGCACCGGGACTATTAAACACCGGGGAGCTGTTTTTT,CASAPGLLNTGELFF
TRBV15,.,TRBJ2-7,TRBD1,TGTGCCACCAGCAGGGGTGACAGGGGCTACGAGCAGTACTTC,CATSRGDRGYEQYF
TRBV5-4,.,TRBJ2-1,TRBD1,TGTGCCAGCAGCCAGGACAGGGACAATGAGCAGTTCTTC,CASSQDRDNEQFF
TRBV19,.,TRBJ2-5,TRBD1,TGTGCCAGTAGTCTCGGACAGGGACGGGAGACCCAGTACTTC,CASSLGQGRETQYF
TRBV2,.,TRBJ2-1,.,TGTGCCAGCAGTGTCAATCAGCTGGGCCTTGGGAATGAGCAGTTCTTC,CASSVNQLGLGNEQFF
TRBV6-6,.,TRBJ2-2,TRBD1,TGTGCCAGCAGTTACCGGGACAGGGGTCGGACCGGGGAGCTGTTTTTT,CASSYRDRGRTGELFF
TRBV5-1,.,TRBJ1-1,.,TGCGCCAGCAGTCTGAGTCCAGGGGACACTGAAGCTTTCTTT,CASSLSPGDTEAFF
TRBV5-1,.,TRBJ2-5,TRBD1,TGCGCCAGCAGCAGGGGACAGCAAGAGACCCAGTACTTC,CASSRGQQETQYF
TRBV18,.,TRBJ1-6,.,TGTGCCAGCTCACCACCGGGGGGGAATTCACCCCTCCACTTT,CASSPPGGNSPLHF
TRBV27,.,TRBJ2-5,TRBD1,TGTGCCAGCAGACCGCCGGGACAGATACAAGAGACCCAGTACTTC,CASRPPGQIQETQYF
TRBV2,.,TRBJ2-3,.,TGTGCCAGCAGGGGCGGGACGGCCCATCCGCAGTATTTT,CASRGGTAHPQYF
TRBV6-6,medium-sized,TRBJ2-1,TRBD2,TGTGCCAGCAGTTATATGTCTAGCGGTTACAATGAGCAGTTCTTC,CASSYMSSGYNEQFF
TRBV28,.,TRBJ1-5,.,TGTGCCAGCAGTTTTGCAGGGGAGAATAGCAATCAGCCCCAGCATTTT,CASSFAGENSNQPQHF
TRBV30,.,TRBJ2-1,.,TGTGCCTGGAGTGTACGGGTATCGTTAGCGAGAAATGAGCAGTTCTTC,CAWSVRVSLARNEQFF
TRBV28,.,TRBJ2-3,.,TGTGCCAGCAGTCTCAGACAGTTCGCTAGCACAGATACGCAGTATTTT,CASSLRQFASTDTQYF
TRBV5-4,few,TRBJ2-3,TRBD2,TGTGCCAGCCGGACTAGCGGGGGCACAGATACGCAGTATTTT,CASRTSGGTDTQYF
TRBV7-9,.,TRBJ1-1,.,TGTTCCAGCAGCTTACAGAACACTGAAGCTTTCTTT,CSSSLQNTEAFF
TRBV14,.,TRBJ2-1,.,TGTGCCAGCAGCCCTAAAGGGGTTAAGAAGTTCTTC,CASSPKGVKKFF
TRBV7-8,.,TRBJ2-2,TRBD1,TGTGCCAGCAGCTTAGGTAGACAGGGGGCCGGGGAGCTGTTTTTT,CASSLGRQGAGELFF
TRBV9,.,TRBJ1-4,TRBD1,TGTGCCAGCAGCCCCAGCACAGGGGCGCCAGAAAAACTGTTTTTT,CASSPSTGAPEKLFF
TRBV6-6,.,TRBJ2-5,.,TGTGCCAGCAGCCTTGGCGGGGCCCAGTACTTC,CASSLGGAQYF
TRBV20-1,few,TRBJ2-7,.,TGCAGTGCCGGGGACAACGAGCAGTACTTC,CSAGDNEQYF
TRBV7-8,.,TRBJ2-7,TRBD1,TGTGCCAGCAGCTTAAAGAGACAGGGTTTCTACGAGCAGTACTTC,CASSLKRQGFYEQYF
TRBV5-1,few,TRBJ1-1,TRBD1,TGCGCCAGCAGCCCGACAGGGGTTCGGTTAAGGACTGAAGCTTTCTTT,CASSPTGVRLRTEAFF
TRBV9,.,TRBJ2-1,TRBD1,TGTGCCAGCAGCGTAGAGGACAGGAACAATGAGCAGTTCTTC,CASSVEDRNNEQFF
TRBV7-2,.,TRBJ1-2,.,TGTGCCAGCTCTGACGGGGGTGCATCAATCGGTAACTATGGCTACACCTTC,CASSDGGASIGNYGYTF
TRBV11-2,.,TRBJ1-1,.,TGTGCCAGCAGCAAAAACAGGGTGAGCACTGAAGCTTTCTTT,CASSKNRVSTEAFF
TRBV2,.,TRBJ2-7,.,TGTGCCAGCAGTGGGACAGCTTCCATTACCTACGAGCAGTACTTC,CASSGTASITYEQYF
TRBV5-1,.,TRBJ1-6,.,TGCGCCAGCAGCTTTGGCGGGGCGCTACCTCAAAATTCACCCCTCCACTTT,CASSFGGALPQNSPLHF
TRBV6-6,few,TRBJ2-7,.,TGTGCCACCGAGGGACACCAAAGCTCCTACGAGCAGTACTTC,CATEGHQSSYEQYF
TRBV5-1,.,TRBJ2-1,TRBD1,TGCGCCAGCAGCCAGGGACAGGGCTACGATGAGCAGTTCTTC,CASSQGQGYDEQFF
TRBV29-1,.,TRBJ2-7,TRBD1,TGCAGCGTGGGACAGGTGGCCCAAGAGCAGTACTTC,CSVGQVAQEQYF
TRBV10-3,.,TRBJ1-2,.,TGTGCCATCAGTGCAGGGGAAGGGCGATACTATTATGGCTACACCTTC,CAISAGEGRYYYGYTF
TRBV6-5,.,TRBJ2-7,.,TGTGCCAGCAGTTACTCGAGGGATTCCTACGAGCAGTACTTC,CASSYSRDSYEQYF